This TCR beta chain was recovered during a study of cytomegalovirus exposure and HLA in healthy donors. The V segment lost 3 bases and the J segment 2 bases; nucleotides outside the gene matches: 3. The CDR3 sequence is 14 residues long. The germline CDR1 and CDR2 sequences are SGHVS and FQNEAQ. A multiplex PCR was run with 60 Vbeta primers and 13 Jbeta primers. Profiling relied on immunoSEQ multiplex PCR, and the TCRdb table lists in-frame clones only, not all of them. The data show over 150,000 clones, roughly four fifths seen once. The clonotype comes from a man aged 55 to 70 in good health and CMV-seronegative. V is TRBV7-8 and J is TRBJ2-7, with TRBD1 identical over 8 bases. The sequencing input was PBMCs. The CDR3 spells CASSFTGGPYEQYF. CDR3 sequence (DNA): TGTGCCAGCAGCTTTACAGGGGGTCCCTACGAGCAGTACTTC.